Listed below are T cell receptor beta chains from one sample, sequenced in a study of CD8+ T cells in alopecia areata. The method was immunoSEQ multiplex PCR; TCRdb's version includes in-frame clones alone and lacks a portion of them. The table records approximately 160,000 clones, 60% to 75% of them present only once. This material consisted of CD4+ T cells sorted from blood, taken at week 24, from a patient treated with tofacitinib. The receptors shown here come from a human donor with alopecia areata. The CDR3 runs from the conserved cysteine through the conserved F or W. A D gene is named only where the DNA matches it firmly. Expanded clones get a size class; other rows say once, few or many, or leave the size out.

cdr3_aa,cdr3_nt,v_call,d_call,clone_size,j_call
CASSKDMNYGYTF,TGTGCCAGCAGCAAGGACATGAACTATGGCTACACCTTC,TRBV5-6,.,.,TRBJ1-2
CASSGRDNSPLHF,TGTGCCAGCTCGGGAAGGGACAATTCACCCCTCCACTTT,TRBV18,.,few,TRBJ1-6
CASSKGYSYF,TGTGCCAGCAGCAAAGGGTATTCTTACTTC,TRBV21-1,.,.,TRBJ2-7
CASSWTRGGGTDTQYF,TGTGCCAGCAGTTGGACGCGGGGGGGCGGAACAGATACGCAGTATTTT,TRBV27,TRBD2,.,TRBJ2-3
CAKGKREVYEQFF,TGTGCCAAAGGGAAACGGGAGGTCTATGAGCAGTTCTTC,TRBV30,TRBD2,.,TRBJ2-1
CATGGPRTGELFF,TGTGCCACCGGGGGACCGAGGACCGGGGAGCTGTTTTTT,TRBV15,.,.,TRBJ2-2
CASSNLGTGMNTEAFF,TGTGCCAGCAGCAACCTCGGGACAGGGATGAACACTGAAGCTTTCTTT,TRBV27,TRBD1,few,TRBJ1-1
CSVVTTGTGYGYTF,TGCAGCGTTGTGACGACCGGGACAGGCTATGGCTACACCTTC,TRBV29-1,TRBD1,once,TRBJ1-2
CASSSGTGVGETQYF,TGTGCCAGCAGTTCCGGGACAGGGGTTGGAGAGACCCAGTACTTC,TRBV6-6,TRBD1,.,TRBJ2-5
CSVVLDEQFF,TGCAGCGTTGTTCTCGATGAGCAGTTCTTC,TRBV29-1,.,.,TRBJ2-1
CAWSVLSVAGNTIYF,TGTGCCTGGAGTGTACTTTCAGTAGCTGGAAACACCATATATTTT,TRBV30,.,.,TRBJ1-3
CASRRSTNEKLFF,TGTGCCAGCAGAAGATCAACTAATGAAAAACTGTTTTTT,TRBV6-5,.,.,TRBJ1-4
CASTDREGANTGELFF,TGCGCCAGCACGGACAGGGAAGGCGCGAACACCGGGGAGCTGTTTTTT,TRBV23-1,TRBD1,few,TRBJ2-2
CASSPFSNSPLHF,TGCGCCAGCAGCCCTTTCAGCAACTCACCCCTCCACTTT,TRBV5-1,.,.,TRBJ1-6
CASSATSVSGETQYF,TGTGCCAGCAGCGCCACTAGCGTATCGGGGGAGACCCAGTACTTC,TRBV9,TRBD2,once,TRBJ2-5
CASSPDGGVYNEQFF,TGTGCCAGCTCACCCGACGGGGGGGTTTACAATGAGCAGTTCTTC,TRBV18,TRBD2,.,TRBJ2-1
CAWSRDSYNEQFF,TGTGCCTGGAGTCGGGACAGCTACAATGAGCAGTTCTTC,TRBV30,TRBD1,.,TRBJ2-1
CSVVVAGGGETQYF,TGCAGCGTTGTAGTAGCGGGGGGCGGAGAGACCCAGTACTTC,TRBV29-1,TRBD2,.,TRBJ2-5
CAWRGTGTGLAGELFF,TGTGCCTGGAGAGGTACCGGGACAGGGTTAGCCGGGGAGCTGTTTTTT,TRBV30,TRBD1,.,TRBJ2-2
CASRGWGTDHTDTQYF,TGCGCCAGCAGGGGCTGGGGGACAGACCACACAGATACGCAGTATTTT,TRBV5-1,TRBD1,.,TRBJ2-3
CASSYTGGTGELFF,TGTGCCAGCAGCTACACCGGGGGCACCGGGGAGCTGTTTTTT,TRBV9,.,.,TRBJ2-2
CASSLGQETQYF,TGTGCCAGCAGCTTAGGCCAAGAGACCCAGTACTTC,TRBV7-9,.,few,TRBJ2-5
CASSLGTAYGYTF,TGTGCCAGCAGCCTGGGGACAGCCTATGGCTACACCTTC,TRBV5-6,TRBD1,.,TRBJ1-2
CASSGPAQPWGGYTF,TGTGCCAGCAGTGGACCCGCGCAGCCCTGGGGAGGCTACACCTTC,TRBV6-1,.,.,TRBJ1-2
CASSSDSHSTDTQYF,TGTGCCAGCAGCTCGGACAGCCATAGCACAGATACGCAGTATTTT,TRBV7-2,.,.,TRBJ2-3
CASSLADREGYGYTF,TGTGCCAGCAGCTTAGCAGACAGGGAGGGCTATGGCTACACCTTC,TRBV7-9,TRBD1,.,TRBJ1-2
CASSLSSLGGGNTGELFF,TGTGCCAGCAGCTTAAGTTCTCTCGGCGGGGGGAACACCGGGGAGCTGTTTTTT,TRBV11-2,TRBD2,.,TRBJ2-2
CASSQGPFTGELFF,TGTGCCAGCAGCCAGGGGCCTTTCACCGGGGAGCTGTTTTTT,TRBV6-6,.,.,TRBJ2-2
CASSQGTDQETQYF,TGCGCCAGCAGCCAAGGGACGGACCAAGAGACCCAGTACTTC,TRBV4-1,.,.,TRBJ2-5
CSVGGQLGYTF,TGCAGCGTTGGGGGACAGTTGGGCTACACCTTC,TRBV29-1,TRBD1,.,TRBJ1-2
CASSQASGSYEQYF,TGTGCCAGCAGCCAAGCGTCAGGGTCCTACGAGCAGTACTTC,TRBV4-2,.,.,TRBJ2-7
CASSFGSNQPQHF,TGTGCCAGTAGTTTTGGCAGCAATCAGCCCCAGCATTTT,TRBV19,.,.,TRBJ1-5
CAWSRLGGEKLFF,TGTGCCTGGAGTAGATTAGGGGGTGAAAAACTGTTTTTT,TRBV30,.,.,TRBJ1-4
CASSMRQNTEAFF,TGTGCCAGTAGTATGCGACAGAACACTGAAGCTTTCTTT,TRBV19,.,.,TRBJ1-1
CASSFSRGYEQYF,TGTGCCAGCAGTTTCTCACGGGGCTACGAGCAGTACTTC,TRBV27,.,.,TRBJ2-7
CSVAEAGAQPQHF,TGCAGCGTTGCCGAAGCGGGGGCGCAGCCCCAGCATTTT,TRBV29-1,.,once,TRBJ1-5
CSVVVDRVNTEAFF,TGCAGCGTTGTGGTAGACAGGGTGAACACTGAAGCTTTCTTT,TRBV29-1,TRBD1,.,TRBJ1-1
CATSNPQGYEQYF,TGTGCCACCAGCAACCCACAGGGCTACGAGCAGTACTTC,TRBV15,.,.,TRBJ2-7
CASSERGGGAEYGYTF,TGTGCCAGCAGTGAGAGGGGTGGGGGGGCGGAGTATGGCTACACCTTC,TRBV25-1,.,.,TRBJ1-2
CSVAIQGVSYGYTF,TGCAGCGTTGCCATCCAGGGGGTGAGCTATGGCTACACCTTC,TRBV29-1,TRBD1,.,TRBJ1-2
CSGGEGQMNTEAFF,TGCAGCGGCGGGGAGGGACAGATGAACACTGAAGCTTTCTTT,TRBV29-1,TRBD1,.,TRBJ1-1
CAISEPGQGLSYEQYF,TGTGCCATCAGTGAGCCTGGACAGGGGCTCTCCTACGAGCAGTACTTC,TRBV10-3,TRBD1,.,TRBJ2-7
CASSVGTGAEAFF,TGTGCCAGCAGCGTCGGGACAGGGGCTGAAGCTTTCTTT,TRBV9,TRBD1,.,TRBJ1-1
CASSEGNVNTEAFF,TGTGCCAGCAGCGAGGGTAACGTGAACACTGAAGCTTTCTTT,TRBV7-3,.,.,TRBJ1-1
CASSQKQGATGELFF,TGTGCCAGCAGCCAAAAACAGGGGGCAACCGGGGAGCTGTTTTTT,TRBV14,TRBD1,.,TRBJ2-2
CATRSGQTREQFF,TGTGCCACCAGAAGTGGCCAGACAAGGGAGCAGTTCTTC,TRBV15,.,.,TRBJ2-1
CAWRPVKGYTVNTEAFF,TGTGCCTGGAGGCCGGTCAAAGGGTATACGGTGAACACTGAAGCTTTCTTT,TRBV30,.,.,TRBJ1-1
CASKSSEGAGGRETQYF,TGTGCCAGCAAGTCCTCCGAGGGGGCAGGGGGCAGGGAGACCCAGTACTTC,TRBV2,TRBD1,.,TRBJ2-5
CASSVTSGGIARGTDTQYF,TGTGCCAGCAGCGTAACGAGCGGGGGAATCGCGCGTGGGACAGATACGCAGTATTTT,TRBV9,TRBD2,.,TRBJ2-3
CASSLGHAGANVLTF,TGTGCCAGCAGCTTAGGTCACGCTGGGGCCAACGTCCTGACTTTC,TRBV11-2,.,few,TRBJ2-6
CSVEGHHYGYTF,TGCAGCGTTGAGGGACATCACTATGGCTACACCTTC,TRBV29-1,.,.,TRBJ1-2
CASSSTSSGNTIYF,TGCGCCAGCAGTTCGACTAGCTCTGGAAACACCATATATTTT,TRBV23-1,.,.,TRBJ1-3
CASSFGQAPYEQYF,TGTGCCAGCAGCTTCGGACAGGCGCCCTACGAGCAGTACTTC,TRBV5-6,TRBD1,.,TRBJ2-7
CASSQSVLGTVGDYGYTF,TGCGCCAGCAGTCAATCGGTCCTTGGGACTGTAGGAGACTATGGCTACACCTTC,TRBV23-1,.,few,TRBJ1-2
CSVNQRVGDRAYEQYF,TGCAGCGTTAATCAACGGGTCGGGGACAGGGCCTACGAGCAGTACTTC,TRBV29-1,TRBD1,.,TRBJ2-7
CAWSAVTAGTEAFF,TGTGCCTGGAGTGCCGTGACGGCGGGTACTGAAGCTTTCTTT,TRBV30,.,few,TRBJ1-1
CASSQVHGDSPLHF,TGCGCCAGCAGCCAAGTCCATGGGGATTCACCCCTCCACTTT,TRBV4-1,.,few,TRBJ1-6
CASSLGGRQGAYEQYF,TGTGCCAGCAGCTTAGGGGGGCGGCAGGGAGCCTACGAGCAGTACTTC,TRBV11-2,.,.,TRBJ2-7
CASSVTSGGPVEQFF,TGTGCCAGCAGTGTAACTAGCGGGGGGCCAGTAGAGCAGTTCTTC,TRBV27,TRBD2,few,TRBJ2-1
CASRRGQGVNSPLHF,TGTGCCAGCAGACGCGGACAGGGTGTTAATTCACCCCTCCACTTT,TRBV6-5,TRBD1,.,TRBJ1-6